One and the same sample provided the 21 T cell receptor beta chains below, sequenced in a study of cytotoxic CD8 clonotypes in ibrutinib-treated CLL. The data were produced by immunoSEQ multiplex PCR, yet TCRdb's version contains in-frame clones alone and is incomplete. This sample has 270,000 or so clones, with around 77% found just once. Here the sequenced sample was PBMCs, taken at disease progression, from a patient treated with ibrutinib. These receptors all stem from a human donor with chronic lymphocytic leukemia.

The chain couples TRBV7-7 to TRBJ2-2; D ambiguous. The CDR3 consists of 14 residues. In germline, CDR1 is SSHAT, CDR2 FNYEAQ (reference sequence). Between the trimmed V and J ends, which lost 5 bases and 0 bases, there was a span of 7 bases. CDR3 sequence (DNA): TGTGCCAGCAGCAGTACAACGAACACCGGGGAGCTGTTTTTT. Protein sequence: CASSSTTNTGELFF.

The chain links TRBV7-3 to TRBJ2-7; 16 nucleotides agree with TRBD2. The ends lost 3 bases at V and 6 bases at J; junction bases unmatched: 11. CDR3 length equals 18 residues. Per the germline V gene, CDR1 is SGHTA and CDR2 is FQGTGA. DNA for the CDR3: TGTGCCAGCAGCTTGACTGCGGGACTAGCGGGAGGGCGAAGCGAGCAGTACTTC. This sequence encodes CASSLTAGLAGGRSEQYF.

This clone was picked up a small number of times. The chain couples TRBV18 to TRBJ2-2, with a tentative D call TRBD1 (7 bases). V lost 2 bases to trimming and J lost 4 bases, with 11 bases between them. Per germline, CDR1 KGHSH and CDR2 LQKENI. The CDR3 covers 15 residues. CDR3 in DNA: TGTGCCAGCTCACCATCAGGGGGGATCACCGGGGAGCTGTTTTTT. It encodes CASSPSGGITGELFF.

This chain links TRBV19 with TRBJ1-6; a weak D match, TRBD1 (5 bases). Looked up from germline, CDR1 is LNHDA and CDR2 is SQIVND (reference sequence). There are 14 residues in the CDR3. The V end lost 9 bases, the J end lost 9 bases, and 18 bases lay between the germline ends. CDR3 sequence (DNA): TGTGCCAGAACAAGGGCAGGGAGGCTTTCACCCCTCCACTTT. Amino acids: CARTRAGRLSPLHF.

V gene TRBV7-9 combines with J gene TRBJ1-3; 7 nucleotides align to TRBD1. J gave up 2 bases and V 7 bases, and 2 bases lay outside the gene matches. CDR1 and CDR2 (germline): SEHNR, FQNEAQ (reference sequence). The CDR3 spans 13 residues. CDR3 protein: CASKTGAGNTIYF. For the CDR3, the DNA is TGTGCCAGCAAAACAGGGGCTGGAAACACCATATATTTT.

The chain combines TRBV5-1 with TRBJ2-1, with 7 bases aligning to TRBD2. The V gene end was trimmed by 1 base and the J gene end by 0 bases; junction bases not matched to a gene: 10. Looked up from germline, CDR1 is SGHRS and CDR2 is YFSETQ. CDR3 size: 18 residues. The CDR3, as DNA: TGCGCCAGCAGCTTGCTGTCGGGGGGACCGAGCTCCTACAATGAGCAGTTCTTC. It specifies CASSLLSGGPSSYNEQFF.

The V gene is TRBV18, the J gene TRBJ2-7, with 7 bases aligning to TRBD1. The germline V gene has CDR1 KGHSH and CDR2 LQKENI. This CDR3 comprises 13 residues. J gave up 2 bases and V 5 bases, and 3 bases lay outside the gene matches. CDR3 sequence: CASSIGQAYEQYF. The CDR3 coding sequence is TGTGCCAGCTCAATCGGACAGGCCTACGAGCAGTACTTC.

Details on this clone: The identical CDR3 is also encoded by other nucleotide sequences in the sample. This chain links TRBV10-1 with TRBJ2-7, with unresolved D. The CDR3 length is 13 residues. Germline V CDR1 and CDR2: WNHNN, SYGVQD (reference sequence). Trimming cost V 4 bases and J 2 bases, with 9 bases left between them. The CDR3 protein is CASSGASTYEQYF. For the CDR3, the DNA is TGCGCCAGCAGTGGTGCGTCTACCTACGAGCAGTACTTC.

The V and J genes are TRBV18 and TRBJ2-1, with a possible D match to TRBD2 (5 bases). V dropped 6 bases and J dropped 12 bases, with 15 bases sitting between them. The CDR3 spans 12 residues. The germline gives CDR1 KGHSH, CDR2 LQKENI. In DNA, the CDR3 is TGTGCCAGCTCGCCTCTGGGTGCGGGGCAGTTCTTC. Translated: CASSPLGAGQFF.

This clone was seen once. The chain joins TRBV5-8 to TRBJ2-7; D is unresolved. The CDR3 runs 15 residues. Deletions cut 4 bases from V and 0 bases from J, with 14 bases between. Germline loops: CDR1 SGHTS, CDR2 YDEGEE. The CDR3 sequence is CASSRMGIYSYEQYF. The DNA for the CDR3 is TGTGCCAGCAGCCGCATGGGGATTTACTCCTACGAGCAGTACTTC.

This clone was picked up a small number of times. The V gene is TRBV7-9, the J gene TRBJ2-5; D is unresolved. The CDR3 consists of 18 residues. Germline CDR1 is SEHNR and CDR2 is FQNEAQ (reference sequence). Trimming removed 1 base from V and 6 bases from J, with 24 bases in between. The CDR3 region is CASSLVGVLNRSVKTQYF. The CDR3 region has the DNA TGTGCCAGCAGCTTAGTTGGTGTCCTGAACCGTAGTGTGAAGACCCAGTACTTC.

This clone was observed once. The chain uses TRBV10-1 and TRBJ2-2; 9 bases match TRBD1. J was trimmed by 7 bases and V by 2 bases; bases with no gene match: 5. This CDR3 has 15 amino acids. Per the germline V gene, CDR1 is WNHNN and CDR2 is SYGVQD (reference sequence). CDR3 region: CASSETTGGFGELFF. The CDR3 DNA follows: TGCGCCAGCAGTGAGACGACAGGGGGTTTCGGGGAGCTGTTTTTT.

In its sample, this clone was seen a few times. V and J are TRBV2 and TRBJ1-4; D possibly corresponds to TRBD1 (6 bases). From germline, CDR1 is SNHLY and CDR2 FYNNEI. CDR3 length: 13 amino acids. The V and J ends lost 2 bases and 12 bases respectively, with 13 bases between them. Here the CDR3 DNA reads TGTGCCAGCAGTGAAAGGGGGGTGTGGGAACTGTTTTTT. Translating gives CASSERGVWELFF. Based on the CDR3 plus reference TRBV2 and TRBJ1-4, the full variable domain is EPEVTQTPSHQVTQMGQEVILRCVPISNHLYFYWYRQILGQKVEFLVSFYNNEISEKSEIFDDQFSVERPDGSNFTLKIRSTKLEDSAMYFCASSERGVWELFFGSGTQLSVL.

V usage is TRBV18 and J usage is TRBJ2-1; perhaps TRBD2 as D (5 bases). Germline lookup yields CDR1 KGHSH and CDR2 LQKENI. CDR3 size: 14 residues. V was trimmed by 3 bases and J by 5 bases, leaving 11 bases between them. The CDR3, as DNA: TGTGCCAGCTCACCGGAGGCGGAGGACAATGAGCAGTTCTTC. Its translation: CASSPEAEDNEQFF.

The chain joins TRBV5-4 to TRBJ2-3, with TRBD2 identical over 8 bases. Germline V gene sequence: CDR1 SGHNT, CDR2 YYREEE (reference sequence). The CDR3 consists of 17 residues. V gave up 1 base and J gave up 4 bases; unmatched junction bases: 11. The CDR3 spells CASSLLAVSGGADTQYF. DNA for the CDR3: TGTGCCAGCAGCTTGCTAGCGGTTTCGGGGGGGGCAGATACGCAGTATTTT.

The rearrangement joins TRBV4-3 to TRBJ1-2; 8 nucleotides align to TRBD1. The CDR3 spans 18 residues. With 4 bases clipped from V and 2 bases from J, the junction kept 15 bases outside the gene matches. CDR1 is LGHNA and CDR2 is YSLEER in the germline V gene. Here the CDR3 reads CASSLSQGARRPNYGYTF. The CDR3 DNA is TGCGCCAGCAGCCTAAGCCAGGGGGCGCGGAGGCCGAACTATGGCTACACCTTC.

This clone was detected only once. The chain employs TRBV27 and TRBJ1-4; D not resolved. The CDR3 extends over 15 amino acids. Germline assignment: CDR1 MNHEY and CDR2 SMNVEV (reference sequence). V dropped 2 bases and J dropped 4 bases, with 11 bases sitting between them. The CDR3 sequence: CASSLNTGVNEKLFF. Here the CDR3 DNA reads TGTGCCAGCAGTTTAAATACCGGAGTTAATGAAAAACTGTTTTTT.

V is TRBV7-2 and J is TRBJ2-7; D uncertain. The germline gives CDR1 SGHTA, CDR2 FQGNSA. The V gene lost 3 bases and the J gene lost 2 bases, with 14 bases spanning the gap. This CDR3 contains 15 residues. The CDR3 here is CASSLIATVPYEQYF. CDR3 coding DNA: TGTGCCAGCAGCTTGATCGCGACTGTCCCCTACGAGCAGTACTTC.

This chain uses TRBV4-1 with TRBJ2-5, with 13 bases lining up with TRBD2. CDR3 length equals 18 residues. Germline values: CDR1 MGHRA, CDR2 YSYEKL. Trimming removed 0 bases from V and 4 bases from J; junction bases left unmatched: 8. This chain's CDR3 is CASSQDLRLAGGIETQYF. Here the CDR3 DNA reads TGCGCCAGCAGCCAAGATTTAAGACTAGCGGGAGGAATAGAGACCCAGTACTTC.

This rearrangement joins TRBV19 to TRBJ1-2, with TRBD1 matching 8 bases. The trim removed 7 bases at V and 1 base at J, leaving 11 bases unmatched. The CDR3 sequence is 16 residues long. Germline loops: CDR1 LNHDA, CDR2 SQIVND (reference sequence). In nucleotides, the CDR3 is TGTGCCAGTACCCTCCACCGGGACAGGCTTAACTATGGCTACACCTTC. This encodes CASTLHRDRLNYGYTF.

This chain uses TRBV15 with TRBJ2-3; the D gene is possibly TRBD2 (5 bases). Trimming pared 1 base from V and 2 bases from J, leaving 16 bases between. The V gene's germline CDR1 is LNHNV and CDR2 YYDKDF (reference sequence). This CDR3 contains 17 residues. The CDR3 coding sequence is TGTGCCACCAGCAGAGTGCACCGGGGTCCTCTCACAGATACGCAGTATTTT. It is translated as CATSRVHRGPLTDTQYF. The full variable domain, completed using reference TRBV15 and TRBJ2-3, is DAMVIQNPRYQVTQFGKPVTLSCSQTLNHNVMYWYQQKSSQAPKLLFHYYDKDFNNEADTPDNFQSRRPNTSFCFLDIRSPGLGDTAMYLCATSRVHRGPLTDTQYFGPGTRLTVL.